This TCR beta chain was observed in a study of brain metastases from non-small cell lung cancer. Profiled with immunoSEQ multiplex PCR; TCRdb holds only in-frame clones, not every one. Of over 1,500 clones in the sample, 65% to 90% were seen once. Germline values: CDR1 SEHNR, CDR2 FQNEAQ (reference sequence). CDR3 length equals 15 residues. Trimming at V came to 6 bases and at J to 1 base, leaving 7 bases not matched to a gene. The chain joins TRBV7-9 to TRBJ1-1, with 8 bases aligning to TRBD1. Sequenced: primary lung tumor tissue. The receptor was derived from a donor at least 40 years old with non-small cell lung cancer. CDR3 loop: CASSDFGQGNTEAFF. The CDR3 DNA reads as TGTGCCAGCAGTGACTTTGGACAGGGGAACACTGAAGCTTTCTTT.